The rows below give T cell receptor beta chains drawn from one sample of a study of blood T cell repertoires in COVID-19. TCRdb's table, derived via immunoSEQ multiplex PCR, lists solely in-frame clones and lacks some. The sample yields approximately 110,000 clones, 80% to 90% seen once. Sequencing was carried out using peripheral blood. These receptors originate from a woman aged 45-59 years with active or convalescent COVID-19. The CDR3 runs from the conserved cysteine through the conserved F or W. The size entry is marked missing in some rows and otherwise reads once, few, many or a size class.

clone_size | j_call | v_call | cdr3_aa
. | TRBJ1-2 | TRBV2 | CASSTGGDYGYTF
. | TRBJ2-1 | TRBV15 | CATSSLAGDEQFF
. | TRBJ1-1 | TRBV3-1/TRBV3-2 | CASSQDGGGNTEAFF
. | TRBJ1-2 | TRBV5-4 | CASSLSSNDRGYGYTF
. | TRBJ2-5 | TRBV19 | CASSTPGLAGGLGTQYF
. | TRBJ1-2 | TRBV28 | CASRRTGILYGYTF
. | TRBJ1-1 | TRBV15 | CATTVGVNTEAFF
. | TRBJ2-1 | TRBV5-6 | CASSSGLAEIYNEQFF
. | TRBJ2-7 | TRBV10-3 | CAISGSVRVSSYEQYF
. | TRBJ2-1 | TRBV4-2 | CASSQGGRVYEQFF
. | TRBJ1-2 | TRBV5-4 | CASSLLAWGEHGYTF
. | TRBJ2-5 | TRBV6-2/TRBV6-3 | CASSSPLTGETQYF
. | TRBJ2-3 | TRBV5-6 | CASSLGLGQGAVDTQYF
. | TRBJ2-5 | TRBV6-1 | CASSESGRGTQYF
. | TRBJ2-5 | TRBV9 | CATNREGAETQYF
. | TRBJ2-5 | TRBV4-1 | CASSQGTSEIQETQYF
. | TRBJ1-6 | TRBV5-1 | CASRGTGGNSPLHF
. | TRBJ2-7 | TRBV12-3/TRBV12-4 | CASSPQGYEQYF
. | TRBJ1-1 | TRBV30 | CALPGQGLEAFF
. | TRBJ1-1 | TRBV7-9 | CASSLYWDSNTEAFF
. | TRBJ2-7 | TRBV19 | CASRKDRETYEQYF
. | TRBJ2-5 | TRBV12-3/TRBV12-4 | CASSRDSQETQYF
. | TRBJ2-2 | TRBV4-2 | CASSQALLQGTRRTGELFF
. | TRBJ2-1 | TRBV19 | CASSIREVRHEQFF
. | TRBJ1-5 | TRBV18 | CASSPGVSNQPQHF
once | TRBJ2-7 | TRBV29-1 | CSVVLGVVSYEQYF
. | TRBJ2-1 | TRBV5-1 | CASSLAGLAGDEQFF
many | TRBJ1-1 | TRBV10-3 | CAIRGQGGFTEAFF
few | TRBJ1-1 | TRBV29-1 | CSVEGGATEAFF
. | TRBJ2-3 | TRBV28 | CASSETGTDTQYF
. | TRBJ2-1 | TRBV9 | CASGTGGYEQFF
. | TRBJ1-2 | TRBV19 | CASFGQGPIGGYTF
. | TRBJ1-2 | TRBV5-1 | CASSLETGLYGYTF
once | TRBJ2-1 | TRBV24-1 | CATSDPNRGLASHNEQFF
. | TRBJ2-5 | TRBV28 | CASSLSNQETQYF
. | TRBJ1-6 | TRBV19 | CASSMTGNLNSPLHF
. | TRBJ1-4 | TRBV7-9 | CASSGPWDSQNEKLFF
once | TRBJ1-2 | TRBV7-9 | CASSPWDSFYGYTF
. | TRBJ2-7 | TRBV15 | CATSRDVGGGYEQYF
. | TRBJ1-3 | TRBV6-6 | CASSYSAGGENTIYF
. | TRBJ2-1 | TRBV7-3 | CASSRTVNNEQFF
. | TRBJ1-5 | TRBV2 | CASSERSGRQPQHF
. | TRBJ2-5 | TRBV3-1/TRBV3-2 | CASSQDRVETQYF
few | TRBJ1-1 | TRBV5-6 | CASSLNGGWAFF
once | TRBJ2-2 | TRBV4-3 | CASSQEGGSGTGELFF
. | TRBJ2-3 | TRBV28 | CASSPQPADTQYF
. | TRBJ1-3 | TRBV7-8 | CASSAGTAPLGNTIYF
. | TRBJ2-3 | TRBV10-3 | CAISESSHSTQYF